This paragraph reports one T cell receptor (beta chain). The CDR3 spans 15 residues. Germline V gene lookup returns CDR1 MNHEY and CDR2 SVGAGI. Trimming removed 6 bases from V and 0 bases from J; junction bases left unmatched: 6. Clones were read by immunoSEQ multiplex PCR, and TCRdb kept only the in-frame ones, dropping some. The repertoire holds 400,000 to 450,000 clones, with about 90% as singletons. Seattle patients were enrolled while actively infected and followed longitudinally. The source of the sample is a study of blood T cell repertoires in COVID-19. Study-wide context: Donors in the United States, Italy and Spain gave samples during acute or convalescent COVID-19.

The TCR comes from a young man with COVID-19, enrolled during active disease. Sequencing input: peripheral blood. V usage is TRBV6-5 and J usage is TRBJ1-1, with 8 bases that match TRBD1. DNA of the CDR3: TGTGCCAGCAGGAGGACAGGGCTATTGAACACTGAAGCTTTCTTT. Translated, it gives CASRRTGLLNTEAFF.